The text below deals with one T cell receptor beta chain. Its target is not known. The data stem from a study of a mutant IDH1 vaccine in newly diagnosed glioma. Profiled with immunoSEQ multiplex PCR; TCRdb holds only in-frame clones, not every one. The sample records fewer than 35,000 clones, almost 90% being singletons. The time point here: week 11, during vaccination. Alongside topical imiquimod, each dose of vaccine comprised 300 ug of mutant IDH1 20-mer peptide. The J segment lost 8 bases and the V segment lost 6 bases, leaving 24 bases of the junction unmatched. The V gene's germline CDR1 is MNHEY and CDR2 SMNVEV (reference sequence). The CDR3 spans 18 residues.

J is TRBJ1-2 and V is TRBV27, with TRBD1 matching 7 bases. This receptor was obtained from a man aged 18 to 30 with glioma. The material was PBMCs, obtained from a glioma patient whose treatment included an IDH1 peptide vaccine. The CDR3 loop is CASRPLPGQAGSLGGYTF. Written as DNA, the CDR3 is TGTGCCAGCAGGCCTCTACCAGGACAGGCCGGCTCGCTGGGGGGCTACACCTTC.